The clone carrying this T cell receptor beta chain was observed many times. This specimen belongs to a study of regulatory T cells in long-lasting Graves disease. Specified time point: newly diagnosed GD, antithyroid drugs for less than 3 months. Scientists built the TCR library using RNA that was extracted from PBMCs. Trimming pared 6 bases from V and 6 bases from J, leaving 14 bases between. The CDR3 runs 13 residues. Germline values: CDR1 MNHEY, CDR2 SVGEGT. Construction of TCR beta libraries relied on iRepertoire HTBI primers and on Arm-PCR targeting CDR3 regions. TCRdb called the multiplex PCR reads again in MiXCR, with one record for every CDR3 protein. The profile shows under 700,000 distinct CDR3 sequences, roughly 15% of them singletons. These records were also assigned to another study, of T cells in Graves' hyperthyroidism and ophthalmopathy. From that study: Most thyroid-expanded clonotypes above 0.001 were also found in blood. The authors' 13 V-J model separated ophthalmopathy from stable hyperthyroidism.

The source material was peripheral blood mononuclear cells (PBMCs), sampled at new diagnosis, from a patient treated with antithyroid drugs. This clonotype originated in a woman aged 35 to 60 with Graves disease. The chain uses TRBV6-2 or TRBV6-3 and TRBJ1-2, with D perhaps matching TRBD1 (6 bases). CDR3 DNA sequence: TGTGCCAGCAGGCCACAGGGTATCGATGGCTACACCTTC. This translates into CASRPQGIDGYTF.